This is a list of T cell receptor beta chains from one sample in a study of blood T cell repertoires in COVID-19. Here immunoSEQ multiplex PCR was the method, and the copy in TCRdb shows in-frame clones only, minus some. The table has about 210,000 clones, around 90% seen once. Sequenced input: PBMCs or T cells enriched from blood (not recorded which). Every receptor here comes from a man younger than 45 who had recovered from COVID-19. The CDR3 runs from the conserved cysteine through the conserved F or W. The order of the fields is clone size, V gene, D gene, CDR3 length, J gene, CDR3 protein, CDR3 DNA. The D gene is left open where the match is weak. Clone size is not always given. Where it is, it says once, few, many or a class for expanded clones.

clone_size: -
v_call: TRBV6-6
d_call: -
cdr3_length: 16
j_call: TRBJ2-3
cdr3_aa: CASSVYRDFLVDTQYF
cdr3_nt: TGTGCCAGCAGTGTCTACCGGGACTTTTTAGTAGATACGCAGTATTTT

clone_size: -
v_call: TRBV10-3
d_call: -
cdr3_length: 16
j_call: TRBJ1-2
cdr3_aa: CAISEPSGRPHYGYTF
cdr3_nt: TGTGCCATCAGTGAGCCCAGTGGCCGCCCGCACTATGGCTACACCTTC

clone_size: -
v_call: TRBV10-3
d_call: -
cdr3_length: 14
j_call: TRBJ1-2
cdr3_aa: CAISEERQDWGYTF
cdr3_nt: TGTGCCATCAGTGAAGAGAGACAAGATTGGGGCTACACCTTC

clone_size: -
v_call: TRBV5-1
d_call: -
cdr3_length: 16
j_call: TRBJ1-3
cdr3_aa: CASSLEGSGNGNTIYF
cdr3_nt: TGCGCCAGCAGCTTGGAGGGTTCGGGGAACGGAAACACCATATATTTT

clone_size: -
v_call: TRBV5-1
d_call: -
cdr3_length: 13
j_call: TRBJ2-1
cdr3_aa: CASQGASYNEQFF
cdr3_nt: TGCGCCAGCCAAGGAGCATCCTACAATGAGCAGTTCTTC

clone_size: -
v_call: TRBV18
d_call: -
cdr3_length: 14
j_call: TRBJ2-3
cdr3_aa: CASSPGTRRDTQYF
cdr3_nt: TGTGCCAGCTCACCTGGGACAAGGCGAGATACGCAGTATTTT

clone_size: -
v_call: TRBV5-1
d_call: TRBD2
cdr3_length: 17
j_call: TRBJ2-1
cdr3_aa: CASSLVGSGGSYNEQFF
cdr3_nt: TGCGCCAGCAGCTTGGTTGGGAGCGGGGGCTCCTACAATGAGCAGTTCTTC

clone_size: once
v_call: TRBV27
d_call: -
cdr3_length: 16
j_call: TRBJ1-6
cdr3_aa: CASSLSGAPRNSPLHF
cdr3_nt: TGTGCCAGCAGTTTATCGGGGGCGCCAAGAAATTCACCCCTCCACTTT

clone_size: -
v_call: TRBV27
d_call: TRBD1
cdr3_length: 15
j_call: TRBJ1-1
cdr3_aa: CASSRGQGASTEAFF
cdr3_nt: TGTGCCAGCAGTCGAGGACAGGGGGCGAGCACTGAAGCTTTCTTT

clone_size: once
v_call: TRBV6-1
d_call: -
cdr3_length: 20
j_call: TRBJ1-6
cdr3_aa: CASSVHGTYSGLGNNSPLHF
cdr3_nt: TGTGCCAGCAGTGTACACGGAACTTACAGCGGTTTAGGAAATAATTCACCCCTCCACTTT

clone_size: -
v_call: TRBV11-2
d_call: TRBD2
cdr3_length: 12
j_call: TRBJ2-1
cdr3_aa: CASRSGGYEQFF
cdr3_nt: TGTGCCAGCAGAAGCGGGGGGTATGAGCAGTTCTTC

clone_size: once
v_call: TRBV18
d_call: -
cdr3_length: 14
j_call: TRBJ1-4
cdr3_aa: CASSSDMGSEKLFF
cdr3_nt: TGTGCCAGCTCATCGGACATGGGAAGTGAAAAACTGTTTTTT

clone_size: -
v_call: TRBV19
d_call: -
cdr3_length: 16
j_call: TRBJ1-1
cdr3_aa: CASRYRDIFLNTEAFF
cdr3_nt: TGTGCCAGTAGGTACCGGGACATTTTTTTGAACACTGAAGCTTTCTTT

clone_size: -
v_call: TRBV2
d_call: -
cdr3_length: 16
j_call: TRBJ2-2
cdr3_aa: CASSEQTTFMGGELFF
cdr3_nt: TGTGCCAGCAGTGAACAGACTACATTTATGGGCGGGGAGCTGTTTTTT

clone_size: -
v_call: TRBV6-1
d_call: TRBD2
cdr3_length: 14
j_call: TRBJ2-7
cdr3_aa: CASSEAASGYEQYF
cdr3_nt: TGTGCCAGCAGTGAAGCTGCTAGCGGCTACGAGCAGTACTTC

clone_size: -
v_call: TRBV5-8
d_call: -
cdr3_length: 14
j_call: TRBJ2-4
cdr3_aa: CASSPLLAKNIQYF
cdr3_nt: TGTGCCAGCAGTCCCCTCCTAGCCAAAAACATTCAGTACTTC

clone_size: few
v_call: TRBV19
d_call: -
cdr3_length: 15
j_call: TRBJ1-1
cdr3_aa: CASSISWAMNTEAFF
cdr3_nt: TGTGCCAGTAGTATAAGTTGGGCCATGAACACTGAAGCTTTCTTT

clone_size: -
v_call: TRBV12-3/TRBV12-4
d_call: -
cdr3_length: 13
j_call: TRBJ1-6
cdr3_aa: CASSFNRVSPLHF
cdr3_nt: TGTGCCAGCAGTTTTAATCGGGTCTCACCCCTCCACTTT

clone_size: -
v_call: TRBV4-2
d_call: TRBD2
cdr3_length: 14
j_call: TRBJ2-7
cdr3_aa: CASSQGTGRYEQYF
cdr3_nt: TGTGCCAGCAGCCAAGGGACCGGGAGGTACGAGCAGTACTTC

clone_size: -
v_call: TRBV12-3/TRBV12-4
d_call: -
cdr3_length: 13
j_call: TRBJ2-7
cdr3_aa: CASSSLPAYEQYF
cdr3_nt: TGTGCCAGCAGTTCACTACCAGCCTACGAGCAGTACTTC

clone_size: once
v_call: TRBV19
d_call: -
cdr3_length: 14
j_call: TRBJ1-1
cdr3_aa: CASSIQGMNTEAFF
cdr3_nt: TGTGCCAGTAGTATCCAGGGAATGAACACTGAAGCTTTCTTT

clone_size: once
v_call: TRBV6-5
d_call: -
cdr3_length: 11
j_call: TRBJ2-1
cdr3_aa: CASKGAGHQFF
cdr3_nt: TGTGCCAGCAAAGGCGCAGGACATCAGTTCTTC

clone_size: -
v_call: TRBV19
d_call: -
cdr3_length: 15
j_call: TRBJ1-6
cdr3_aa: CASSITGRRKSPLHF
cdr3_nt: TGTGCCAGTAGTATAACAGGGCGGAGGAAATCACCCCTCCACTTT

clone_size: -
v_call: TRBV25-1
d_call: -
cdr3_length: 13
j_call: TRBJ1-2
cdr3_aa: CASRTRAGYGYTF
cdr3_nt: TGTGCCAGCAGGACACGCGCCGGCTATGGCTACACCTTC

clone_size: -
v_call: TRBV5-4
d_call: -
cdr3_length: 13
j_call: TRBJ1-1
cdr3_aa: CASKDSLNTEAFF
cdr3_nt: TGTGCCAGCAAGGACAGTCTGAACACTGAAGCTTTCTTT

clone_size: -
v_call: TRBV19
d_call: -
cdr3_length: 14
j_call: TRBJ2-3
cdr3_aa: CASSIPGSTDTQYF
cdr3_nt: TGTGCCAGTAGTATCCCCGGGAGCACAGATACGCAGTATTTT

clone_size: -
v_call: TRBV6-5
d_call: TRBD2
cdr3_length: 15
j_call: TRBJ2-1
cdr3_aa: CASSLTSGGRNEQFF
cdr3_nt: TGTGCCAGCAGCCTAACTAGCGGAGGTCGAAATGAGCAGTTCTTC

clone_size: -
v_call: TRBV11-2
d_call: -
cdr3_length: 15
j_call: TRBJ1-2
cdr3_aa: CASRSPGGADYGYTF
cdr3_nt: TGTGCCAGCAGGTCCCCGGGAGGGGCCGACTATGGCTACACCTTC

clone_size: -
v_call: TRBV12-3/TRBV12-4
d_call: -
cdr3_length: 13
j_call: TRBJ2-1
cdr3_aa: CASSLSSYNEQFF
cdr3_nt: TGTGCCAGCAGTTTATCCTCTTACAATGAGCAGTTCTTC

clone_size: -
v_call: TRBV28
d_call: -
cdr3_length: 15
j_call: TRBJ1-2
cdr3_aa: CASSSGGGYNYGYTF
cdr3_nt: TGTGCCAGCAGTTCTGGGGGAGGTTATAACTATGGCTACACCTTC

clone_size: -
v_call: TRBV2
d_call: TRBD2
cdr3_length: 18
j_call: TRBJ2-5
cdr3_aa: CASRIPGTSGGAGETQYF
cdr3_nt: TGTGCCAGCAGAATCCCCGGGACTAGCGGGGGGGCGGGAGAGACCCAGTACTTC

clone_size: -
v_call: TRBV15
d_call: -
cdr3_length: 13
j_call: TRBJ2-3
cdr3_aa: CATSRQATDTQYF
cdr3_nt: TGTGCCACCAGCAGACAGGCCACAGATACGCAGTATTTT

clone_size: -
v_call: TRBV30
d_call: TRBD1
cdr3_length: 12
j_call: TRBJ1-1
cdr3_aa: CAWRGPGGEAFF
cdr3_nt: TGTGCCTGGAGGGGGCCAGGGGGGGAAGCTTTCTTT

clone_size: -
v_call: TRBV6-2/TRBV6-3
d_call: -
cdr3_length: 14
j_call: TRBJ1-6
cdr3_aa: CASSYGHRGSPLHF
cdr3_nt: TGTGCCAGCAGTTACGGGCACAGAGGGTCACCCCTCCACTTT

clone_size: -
v_call: TRBV2
d_call: -
cdr3_length: 12
j_call: TRBJ2-7
cdr3_aa: CASSAGLYEQYF
cdr3_nt: TGTGCCAGCAGTGCAGGTCTGTACGAGCAGTACTTC

clone_size: -
v_call: TRBV30
d_call: -
cdr3_length: 11
j_call: TRBJ2-3
cdr3_aa: CAWRLRDTQYF
cdr3_nt: TGTGCCTGGAGGCTGCGGGATACGCAGTATTTT

clone_size: -
v_call: TRBV4-1
d_call: -
cdr3_length: 12
j_call: TRBJ2-1
cdr3_aa: CASSRPDYEQFF
cdr3_nt: TGCGCCAGCAGCCGCCCGGACTATGAGCAGTTCTTC

clone_size: -
v_call: TRBV7-9
d_call: -
cdr3_length: 13
j_call: TRBJ1-1
cdr3_aa: CASFQIMNTEAFF
cdr3_nt: TGTGCCAGCTTTCAGATAATGAACACTGAAGCTTTCTTT

clone_size: -
v_call: TRBV6-1
d_call: TRBD2
cdr3_length: 16
j_call: TRBJ2-1
cdr3_aa: CASSEPGLADWNEQFF
cdr3_nt: TGTGCCAGCAGTGAGCCGGGACTAGCGGATTGGAATGAGCAGTTCTTC

clone_size: -
v_call: TRBV18
d_call: TRBD1
cdr3_length: 16
j_call: TRBJ2-3
cdr3_aa: CASSPPGTGHTDTQYF
cdr3_nt: TGTGCCAGCTCACCACCTGGGACAGGTCATACAGATACGCAGTATTTT

clone_size: few
v_call: TRBV19
d_call: TRBD1
cdr3_length: 15
j_call: TRBJ1-3
cdr3_aa: CASRDRPNSGNTIYF
cdr3_nt: TGTGCCAGCCGGGACAGACCCAACTCTGGAAACACCATATATTTT

clone_size: -
v_call: TRBV6-1
d_call: -
cdr3_length: 15
j_call: TRBJ2-7
cdr3_aa: CASSEQGIPPYEQYF
cdr3_nt: TGTGCCAGCAGTGAACAGGGTATCCCCCCCTACGAGCAGTACTTC

clone_size: -
v_call: TRBV13
d_call: -
cdr3_length: 14
j_call: TRBJ2-5
cdr3_aa: CASSLRDYQETQYF
cdr3_nt: TGTGCCAGCAGCTTAAGGGACTACCAAGAGACCCAGTACTTC

clone_size: once
v_call: TRBV19
d_call: TRBD2
cdr3_length: 16
j_call: TRBJ2-5
cdr3_aa: CASSMEAGGLVETQYF
cdr3_nt: TGTGCCAGTAGTATGGAAGCGGGAGGGCTTGTGGAGACCCAGTACTTC

clone_size: -
v_call: TRBV24-1
d_call: -
cdr3_length: 15
j_call: TRBJ2-5
cdr3_aa: CATSEPTGWGETQYF
cdr3_nt: TGTGCCACCAGTGAACCAACAGGGTGGGGAGAGACCCAGTACTTC

clone_size: -
v_call: TRBV28
d_call: TRBD1
cdr3_length: 17
j_call: TRBJ2-2
cdr3_aa: CASSLGFGTGNTGELFF
cdr3_nt: TGTGCCAGCAGTTTAGGTTTTGGGACAGGGAACACCGGGGAGCTGTTTTTT

clone_size: -
v_call: TRBV28
d_call: -
cdr3_length: 15
j_call: TRBJ2-3
cdr3_aa: CASSLRGVGTDTQYF
cdr3_nt: TGTGCCAGCAGTTTACGGGGAGTGGGAACAGATACGCAGTATTTT

clone_size: -
v_call: TRBV28
d_call: -
cdr3_length: 12
j_call: TRBJ1-3
cdr3_aa: CASRSQGYTIYF
cdr3_nt: TGTGCCAGCAGGTCACAGGGATACACCATATATTTT

clone_size: -
v_call: TRBV5-4
d_call: -
cdr3_length: 18
j_call: TRBJ1-2
cdr3_aa: CASSLFVLIGGRDYGYTF
cdr3_nt: TGTGCCAGCAGCTTGTTCGTTCTCATCGGGGGGCGAGACTATGGCTACACCTTC

clone_size: -
v_call: TRBV6-5
d_call: -
cdr3_length: 15
j_call: TRBJ1-2
cdr3_aa: CASSYSGRGDSGYTF
cdr3_nt: TGTGCCAGCAGTTACTCAGGCAGGGGAGACTCTGGCTACACCTTC

clone_size: once
v_call: TRBV25-1
d_call: -
cdr3_length: 15
j_call: TRBJ1-3
cdr3_aa: CASSEGQTSGNTIYF
cdr3_nt: TGTGCCAGCAGTGAAGGACAGACCTCTGGAAACACCATATATTTT

clone_size: -
v_call: TRBV27
d_call: -
cdr3_length: 15
j_call: TRBJ2-5
cdr3_aa: CASSSGATSRETQYF
cdr3_nt: TGTGCCAGCAGTTCTGGGGCGACTAGTCGAGAGACCCAGTACTTC

clone_size: -
v_call: TRBV27
d_call: TRBD1
cdr3_length: 17
j_call: TRBJ2-1
cdr3_aa: CASSKDRVSPSYNEQFF
cdr3_nt: TGTGCCAGCAGTAAGGACAGGGTGAGTCCCTCCTACAATGAGCAGTTCTTC

clone_size: -
v_call: TRBV6-5
d_call: -
cdr3_length: 13
j_call: TRBJ1-4
cdr3_aa: CATSGATNEKLFF
cdr3_nt: TGTGCCACCTCGGGTGCAACTAATGAAAAACTGTTTTTT